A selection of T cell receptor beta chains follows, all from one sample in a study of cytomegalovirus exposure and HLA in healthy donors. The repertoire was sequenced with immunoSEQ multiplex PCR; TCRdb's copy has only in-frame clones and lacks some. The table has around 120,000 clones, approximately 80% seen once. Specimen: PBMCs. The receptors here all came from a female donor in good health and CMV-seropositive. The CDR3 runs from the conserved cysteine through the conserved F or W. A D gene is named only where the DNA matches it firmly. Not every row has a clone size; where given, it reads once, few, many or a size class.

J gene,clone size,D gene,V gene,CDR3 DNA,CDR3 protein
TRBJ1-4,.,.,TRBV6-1,TGTGCCAGCAGTGACCACTTCATTCGATCAAATGAAAAACTGTTTTTT,CASSDHFIRSNEKLFF
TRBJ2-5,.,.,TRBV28,TGTGCCAGCAGTTTACTACAGGCACGGCAGTACTTC,CASSLLQARQYF
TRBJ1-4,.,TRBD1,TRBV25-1,TGTGCCAGCAGTGGACCCCAGGGGGCTGGGGAAAAACTGTTTTTT,CASSGPQGAGEKLFF
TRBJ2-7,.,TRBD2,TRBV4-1,TGCGCCAGCAGCCAAGATTCGGGGGGGTTTTACGAGCAGTACTTC,CASSQDSGGFYEQYF
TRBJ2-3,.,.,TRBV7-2,TGTGCCAGCAGCTCACCGCGGGCCTTCACAGATACGCAGTATTTT,CASSSPRAFTDTQYF
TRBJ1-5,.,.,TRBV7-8,TGTGCCAGCAGCTTAGGCGCAGGAAGCAATCAGCCCCAGCATTTT,CASSLGAGSNQPQHF
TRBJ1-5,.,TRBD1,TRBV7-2,TGTGCCAGCAGCTTACAGGGGGCGAACAATCAGCCCCAGCATTTT,CASSLQGANNQPQHF
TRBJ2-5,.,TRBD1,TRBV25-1,TGTGCCAGCACCTGGGACAGGGCAAGGGAGACCCAGTACTTC,CASTWDRARETQYF
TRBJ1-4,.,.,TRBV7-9,TGTGCCAGCAGCTTAGTGGCTTCTAATGAAAAACTGTTTTTT,CASSLVASNEKLFF
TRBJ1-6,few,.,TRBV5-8,TGTGCCAGCAGCTTTCTCTCAGGGCCTGGTGAGAATTCACCCCTCCACTTT,CASSFLSGPGENSPLHF